These 12 T cell receptor beta chains share one sample of origin, sequenced in a study of blood T cell repertoires in COVID-19. TCRdb's table, derived via immunoSEQ multiplex PCR, lists solely in-frame clones and lacks some. Here the sample spans roughly 34,000 clones, 70% to 90% being singletons. The material sequenced was peripheral blood. All receptors derive from a woman aged 80 or older with active or convalescent COVID-19.

A single count supports this clone. The chain couples TRBV6-6 to TRBJ2-2; 8 bases are a match to TRBD1. Unmatched junction bases numbered 8, after V lost 6 bases and J lost 2 bases. Germline loops: CDR1 MNHNY, CDR2 SVGAGI (reference sequence). The CDR3 has 16 residues. In DNA, the CDR3 is TGTGCCAGCAGCTTCGACAGGGGACCTAACACCGGGGAGCTGTTTTTT. It yields the protein CASSFDRGPNTGELFF.

The chain couples TRBV5-1 to TRBJ2-1; weak D call: TRBD1 (5 bases). Germline V CDR1 and CDR2: SGHRS, YFSETQ. The CDR3 runs 17 residues. V dropped 0 bases and J dropped 0 bases, with 13 bases sitting between them. The CDR3 region has the DNA TGCGCCAGCAGCTTGGAGCCTACAGGAAGCTCCTACAATGAGCAGTTCTTC. It specifies CASSLEPTGSSYNEQFF. The full variable domain, completed using reference TRBV5-1 and TRBJ2-1, is KAGVTQTPRYLIKTRGQQVTLSCSPISGHRSVSWYQQTPGQGLQFLFEYFSETQRNKGNFPGRFSGRQFSNSRSEMNVSTLELGDSALYLCASSLEPTGSSYNEQFFGPGTRLTVL.

This clone was observed a handful of times. The rearrangement links TRBV5-1 to TRBJ1-6; D might be TRBD1 (5 bases). The V gene lost 4 bases and the J gene lost 8 bases, with 16 bases spanning the gap. The CDR3 spans 15 residues. The germline CDR1 and CDR2 sequences are SGHRS and YFSETQ. The CDR3 DNA follows: TGCGCCAGCAGCCAACAAGGGAGGGGCGATTCACCCCTCCACTTT. This gives the protein CASSQQGRGDSPLHF.

The rearrangement joins TRBV5-6 to TRBJ1-4; D might be TRBD1 (6 bases). The germline V and J ends were trimmed by 1 base and 0 bases, with 13 bases remaining between them. Germline V gene data show CDR1 as SGHDT and CDR2 as YYEEEE. There are 17 residues in the CDR3. The CDR3 here is CASSLLRDTTTNEKLFF. CDR3 DNA: TGTGCCAGCAGCTTGCTAAGGGACACTACAACTAATGAAAAACTGTTTTTT.

The chain recombines TRBV19 with TRBJ1-2, with TRBD1 identical over 10 bases. With 5 bases clipped from V and 9 bases from J, the junction kept 9 bases outside the gene matches. Germline V CDR1 and CDR2: LNHDA, SQIVND (reference sequence). The CDR3 contains 14 residues. The CDR3 nucleotides read TGTGCCAGTAGTGAAACCGGGACAGGGGCGCGCTACACCTTC. It translates to CASSETGTGARYTF.

The sample holds one count of this clone. The rearrangement uses TRBV5-1 and TRBJ2-5, with D tentatively TRBD2 (6 bases). The germline CDR1 and CDR2 sequences are SGHRS and YFSETQ. V was trimmed by 2 bases and J by 5 bases, leaving 16 bases between them. CDR3 length: 15 amino acids. DNA for the CDR3: TGCGCCAGCAGCTTATTGACTAGTACCCGGGAGACCCAGTACTTC. Protein sequence: CASSLLTSTRETQYF.

This clone showed up just once. The V gene is TRBV4-1, the J gene TRBJ2-3; D is uncertain. CDR1 MGHRA and CDR2 YSYEKL come from the germline V gene. This CDR3 has 13 residues. Trimming cost V 3 bases and J 0 bases, with 4 bases left between them. The CDR3 is CASSHPSTDTQYF. The DNA for the CDR3 is TGCGCCAGCAGCCACCCTAGCACAGATACGCAGTATTTT.

The chain has TRBV2 and TRBJ2-3; D may be TRBD2 (5 bases). The germline V gene encodes CDR1 SNHLY and CDR2 FYNNEI. The CDR3 runs 14 residues. Trimming took off 6 bases at V and 4 bases at J, with 14 bases between the two ends. CDR3 coding DNA: TGTGCCAGCAGAGCGGACGGGGTCGCAGATACGCAGTATTTT. Residues: CASRADGVADTQYF.

The chain is built from TRBV18 and TRBJ1-1; D gene ambiguous. CDR1 and CDR2 (germline): KGHSH, LQKENI. This CDR3 spans 16 amino acids. V lost 3 bases and J 1 base, leaving 15 bases between the germline ends. CDR3 DNA: TGTGCCAGCTCACCTTTCGAGCAGGTAGGGAACACTGAAGCTTTCTTT. This encodes CASSPFEQVGNTEAFF.

Concerning this clone: Other DNA sequences in this sample translate to the same CDR3. The V and J genes are TRBV5-1 and TRBJ1-2; TRBD1 aligns across 11 bases. Germline trimming cut 8 bases from V and 4 bases from J; bases unmatched to any gene: 13. Germline V lookup: CDR1 SGHRS, CDR2 YFSETQ. The CDR3 contains 16 residues. CDR3 protein: CASSPAGDRGGYGYTF. The CDR3 DNA reads as TGCGCCAGTAGCCCCGCCGGGGACAGGGGGGGCTATGGCTACACCTTC.

The chain joins TRBV27 to TRBJ2-7, with D perhaps TRBD1 (6 bases). Germline V CDR1 and CDR2: MNHEY, SMNVEV (reference sequence). There are 19 residues in the CDR3. V lost 4 bases and J 4 bases, leaving 29 bases between the germline ends. CDR3 region: CASSSRPPNRVASSYEQYF. Here the CDR3 DNA reads TGTGCCAGCAGTTCCCGGCCCCCCAACAGGGTTGCGTCTTCTTACGAGCAGTACTTC.

The chain combines TRBV5-4 with TRBJ2-1; TRBD2 agrees at 13 bases. V shed 4 bases, J shed 2 bases, and the junction held 0 bases outside the gene matches. Germline V gene sequence: CDR1 SGHNT, CDR2 YYREEE (reference sequence). This CDR3 has 15 amino acids. For the CDR3, the DNA is TGTGCCAGCAGCACTAGCGGGGGGGCCTACAATGAGCAGTTCTTC. Translation: CASSTSGGAYNEQFF.